The 30 T cell receptor beta chains presented below share a single source sample, sequenced in a study of cytomegalovirus exposure and HLA in healthy donors. Researchers ran the PCR with 60 Vbeta and 13 Jbeta primers. Sequencing was performed with immunoSEQ multiplex PCR; in TCRdb, only in-frame clones are kept and a portion is missing. The sample has approximately 120,000 clones, roughly three quarters seen once. The sequencing sample was made of PBMCs. Every receptor here comes from a woman in her forties or fifties in good health and CMV-seropositive.

The V and J genes are TRBV10-3 and TRBJ2-7; TRBD1 agrees at 9 bases. The CDR3 is made up of 16 amino acids. Germline-derived CDR1 and CDR2 are ENHRY and SYGVKD. With 0 bases clipped from V and 2 bases from J, the junction kept 5 bases outside the gene matches. The CDR3, as DNA: TGTGCCATCAGTGAGTCAGACAGGGGGAGACCCTACGAGCAGTACTTC. Translated, it gives CAISESDRGRPYEQYF.

CDR3 region: CASSLNYGSSQETQYF. As DNA, the CDR3 is TGTGCCAGCAGCTTAAATTACGGGAGCTCCCAAGAGACCCAGTACTTC. The rearrangement links TRBV7-7 to TRBJ2-5, with D perhaps matching TRBD2 (6 bases). CDR1 and CDR2 from the germline V gene are SSHAT and FNYEAQ (reference sequence). The length of the CDR3 is 16 residues. V was shortened by 2 bases and J by 1 base, with 14 bases between the two germline ends.

The chain employs TRBV19 and TRBJ2-2, with unresolved D. This CDR3 spans 14 amino acids. V was cut by 7 bases and J by 1 base, with 10 bases left in between. CDR1 LNHDA and CDR2 SQIVND come from the germline V gene (reference sequence). This CDR3 reads CASTATGNTGELFF. For the CDR3, the DNA is TGTGCCAGTACCGCCACGGGGAACACCGGGGAGCTGTTTTTT.

The chain links TRBV6-1 to TRBJ2-7; TRBD2 aligns across 9 bases. Trimming removed 10 bases from V and 0 bases from J; junction bases left unmatched: 7. The germline gives CDR1 MNHNS, CDR2 SASEGT. This CDR3 comprises 14 residues. CDR3 sequence (DNA): TGTGCCACCCAAGCGGGGGGCTACTCCTACGAGCAGTACTTC. It translates to CATQAGGYSYEQYF.

The CDR3 protein is CASSYLAGYNEQFF. CDR3 DNA sequence: TGTGCCAGCAGCTACCTAGCGGGATACAATGAGCAGTTCTTC. The gene calls are TRBV7-6 and TRBJ2-1; 9 nucleotides match TRBD2. The germline CDR1 and CDR2 sequences are SGHVS and FNYEAQ. V lost 4 bases and J lost 4; bases outside the gene matches: 2. This CDR3 is built from 14 residues.

This chain links TRBV11-2 with TRBJ1-6, with 8 bases lining up with TRBD1. The germline CDR1 and CDR2 sequences are SGHAT and FQNNGV. This CDR3 has 14 residues. J gave up 7 bases and V 3 bases, and 2 bases lay outside the gene matches. The CDR3 reads CASSLTGENSPLHF. In DNA, the CDR3 is TGTGCCAGCAGCTTGACAGGGGAGAATTCACCCCTCCACTTT.

The chain has TRBV7-9 and TRBJ1-2; 8 bases align to TRBD1. This CDR3 contains 15 residues. Germline V gene sequence: CDR1 SEHNR, CDR2 FQNEAQ (reference sequence). With 5 bases clipped from V and 8 bases from J, the junction kept 13 bases outside the gene matches. Here the CDR3 DNA reads TGTGCCAGCAGCCCTACCGGGACAGGCCGGCAGGGCTACACCTTC. Translating it yields CASSPTGTGRQGYTF.

The chain uses TRBV25-1 and TRBJ2-7; D unclear. With 5 bases removed from V and 0 bases from J, the gap between germline ends came to 14 bases. The CDR3 has 15 residues. The germline V gene encodes CDR1 MGHDK and CDR2 SYGVNS. The CDR3 DNA reads TGTGCCAGCAGTTCCGCAGGCTTTCCCTCCTACGAGCAGTACTTC. The encoded protein is CASSSAGFPSYEQYF.

V and J are TRBV28 and TRBJ2-5, with 9 nucleotides matching TRBD1. The J call may be mistaken, given a closer DNA end match to TRBJ2-7. Per the germline V gene, CDR1 is MDHEN and CDR2 is SYDVKM. The length of the CDR3 is 15 residues. CDR3 region: CASSSLQGASYEQYF. CDR3 nucleotide sequence: TGTGCCAGCAGTTCGTTACAGGGGGCCTCCTACGAGCAGTACTTC.

The chain couples TRBV6-5 to TRBJ2-4, with 16 bases aligning to TRBD2. Germline V CDR1 and CDR2: MNHEY, SVGAGI. The length of the CDR3 is 15 residues. V lost 6 bases, J lost 12 bases, and 8 bases stayed unmatched. The CDR3 protein is CASRGLAGGQDSQYF. The CDR3 DNA reads TGTGCCAGCAGGGGACTAGCGGGGGGGCAAGACAGTCAGTACTTC.

This chain connects TRBV27 to TRBJ2-3; TRBD2 is a possible D gene (5 bases). Trimming left V 0 bases short and J 7 bases short, with 14 bases between. The CDR3 totals 15 residues. Germline V CDR1 and CDR2: MNHEY, SMNVEV (reference sequence). The CDR3 nucleotides read TGTGCCAGCAGTTTATCCCGGGATGTAGGAAATACGCAGTATTTT. This sequence encodes CASSLSRDVGNTQYF.

V usage is TRBV15 and J usage is TRBJ2-7, with 8 nucleotides matching TRBD2. Trimming removed 1 base from V and 2 bases from J; junction bases left unmatched: 4. CDR1 and CDR2 from the germline V gene are LNHNV and YYDKDF (reference sequence). The CDR3 consists of 15 residues. CDR3 DNA sequence: TGTGCCACCAGCAGAGGCGGGGGGTACGCCTACGAGCAGTACTTC. Amino acids: CATSRGGGYAYEQYF.

V usage is TRBV6-6 and J usage is TRBJ2-5; D is perhaps TRBD2 (6 bases). The J call may be in error: the DNA end matches TRBJ2-7 better. This CDR3 region has 16 residues. Germline V gene data show CDR1 as MNHNY and CDR2 as SVGAGI (reference sequence). CDR3 nucleotide sequence: TGTGCCAGCAGTTACAGGGCGGGGAGCGGATCCTACGAGCAGTACTTC. The encoded protein is CASSYRAGSGSYEQYF.

The chain uses TRBV27 and TRBJ2-3; D might be TRBD1 (6 bases). Germline V gene sequence: CDR1 MNHEY, CDR2 SMNVEV (reference sequence). The CDR3 sequence is 16 residues long. V was cut by 5 bases and J by 2 bases, with 17 bases left in between. CDR3 nucleotides: TGTGCCAGCAGTCCAACAGGGACATTCTCCACAGATACGCAGTATTTT. It yields the protein CASSPTGTFSTDTQYF.

The chain links TRBV5-5 to TRBJ1-1; D may be TRBD1 (6 bases). The germline V gene encodes CDR1 SGHKS and CDR2 YYEKEE (reference sequence). The CDR3 contains 16 residues. Deletions cut 3 bases from V and 2 bases from J, with 17 bases between. The CDR3 is CASSSVGQGLNTEAFF. CDR3 sequence (DNA): TGTGCCAGCAGCTCGGTTGGTCAGGGGCTTAACACTGAAGCTTTCTTT.

The chain has TRBV11-2 and TRBJ1-4, with TRBD1 matching 11 bases. Germline assignment: CDR1 SGHAT and CDR2 FQNNGV. V dropped 6 bases and J dropped 6; count of bases not matched to a gene: 3. There are 14 residues in the CDR3. The CDR3 here is CASRSGQGDEKLFF. CDR3 nucleotide sequence: TGTGCCAGCAGGTCGGGACAGGGGGATGAAAAACTGTTTTTT.

J is TRBJ2-3 and V is TRBV2; TRBD2 matches at 9 bases. Trimming at V came to 3 bases and at J to 15 bases, leaving 7 bases not matched to a gene. The CDR3 runs 12 residues. The germline V gene encodes CDR1 SNHLY and CDR2 FYNNEI. CDR3 nucleotide sequence: TGTGCCAGCAGTGACGAGGCGGGGGGGTCATATTTT. It codes for CASSDEAGGSYF.

In this sample, this clone turned up a few times. The rearrangement joins TRBV2 to TRBJ2-5; TRBD1 matches at 8 bases. The CDR3 is 13 residues long. V lost 5 bases to trimming and J lost 5 bases; unmatched junction nucleotides: 4. CDR1 and CDR2 (germline): SNHLY, FYNNEI. The CDR3 coding sequence is TGTGCCAGCAGTCCGGACAGGGAGGAGACCCAGTACTTC. Its translation: CASSPDREETQYF.

J is TRBJ1-2 and V is TRBV10-3; D is unresolved. The CDR3 is made up of 13 amino acids. Trimming pared 0 bases from V and 8 bases from J, leaving 10 bases between. The V gene's germline CDR1 is ENHRY and CDR2 SYGVKD. CDR3 bases: TGTGCCATCAGTGAGTCGGGCATCCTGGGCTACACCTTC. It is translated as CAISESGILGYTF.

This chain connects TRBV7-7 to TRBJ2-2, with a weak D call TRBD1 (5 bases). The V gene's germline CDR1 is SSHAT and CDR2 FNYEAQ (reference sequence). Deletions cut 5 bases from V and 6 bases from J, with 10 bases between. The CDR3 totals 13 residues. The CDR3: CASSTDRSGELFF. The DNA for the CDR3 is TGTGCCAGCAGCACCGACAGATCCGGGGAGCTGTTTTTT.

This clone was seen more than once but under ten times. An end of the junction differs from the germline gene, which may be a read error. The rearrangement links TRBV5-4 to TRBJ2-6, with D perhaps matching TRBD1 (5 bases). The V gene's germline CDR1 is SGHNT and CDR2 YYREEE (reference sequence). CDR3 length equals 15 residues. DNA of the CDR3: TGTGCCAGCAGCTTGGAGGGGTCTGGGGCCAACGGCCTGACTTTC. As protein: CASSLEGSGANGLTF. The full variable domain, in which reference TRBV5-4 and TRBJ2-6 provide the parts outside the CDR3, is ETGVTQSPTHLIKTRGQQVTLRCSSQSGHNTVSWYQQALGQGPQFIFQYYREEENGRGNFPPRFSGLQFPNYSSELNVNALELDDSALYLCASSLEGSGANGLTFGAGSRLTVL.

This clone was seen only a few times. The chain couples TRBV6-5 to TRBJ1-2; 7 positions agree with TRBD1. This CDR3 region has 12 residues. The germline CDR1 and CDR2 sequences are MNHEY and SVGAGI. V was clipped by 5 bases and J by 7 bases; unmatched bases: 4. Here the CDR3 DNA reads TGTGCCAGCAGTAACAGACAGGGTGGCTACACCTTC. Translating it yields CASSNRQGGYTF.

This clone appeared once. The chain recombines TRBV5-8 with TRBJ1-1, with D perhaps matching TRBD1 (6 bases). The CDR3 spans 14 residues. CDR1 SGHTS and CDR2 YDEGEE come from the germline V gene. The V end was cut by 2 bases, the J end by 1 base, with 9 bases between. The CDR3 nucleotides are TGTGCCAGCAGCTTCAGGGGTCCGAACACTGAAGCTTTCTTT. Protein product: CASSFRGPNTEAFF.

V usage is TRBV10-3 and J usage is TRBJ1-2; 10 bases agree with TRBD1. Germline loops: CDR1 ENHRY, CDR2 SYGVKD. The CDR3 is made up of 16 amino acids. With V trimmed by 2 bases and J by 2 bases, 5 bases remained unmatched. The CDR3, as DNA: TGTGCCATCAGTGAGCCGACAGGGGGCAAAAACTATGGCTACACCTTC. Its protein is CAISEPTGGKNYGYTF.

The rearrangement joins TRBV7-8 to TRBJ2-5; a possible D gene is TRBD2 (5 bases). Deletions cut 6 bases from V and 5 bases from J, with 10 bases between. The CDR3 extends over 12 amino acids. CDR1 SGHVS and CDR2 FQNEAQ come from the germline V gene. CDR3 nucleotide sequence: TGTGCCAGCAGTCTAGCCTCGGAGACCCAGTACTTC. Encoded protein: CASSLASETQYF.

The CDR3 here is CASSLVGGQETQYF. CDR3 in DNA: TGCGCCAGCAGCTTGGTGGGGGGACAAGAGACCCAGTACTTC. The genes are TRBV5-1 and TRBJ2-5, with D maybe TRBD2 (6 bases). Trimming pared 0 bases from V and 2 bases from J, leaving 8 bases between. The CDR3 length is 14 residues. Germline CDR1 is SGHRS and CDR2 is YFSETQ.

The chain uses TRBV6-5 and TRBJ1-5, with TRBD1 matching 9 bases. Germline CDR1 reads MNHEY; CDR2 reads SVGAGI. The CDR3 length is 14 residues. The trim removed 6 bases at V and 5 bases at J, leaving 5 bases unmatched. Written as DNA, the CDR3 is TGTGCCAGCAGGGACGGGACAGGGTATCAGCCCCAGCATTTT. Translated: CASRDGTGYQPQHF.

The chain combines TRBV2 with TRBJ2-3; 16 positions agree with TRBD2. The CDR3 extends over 18 amino acids. Unmatched junction bases numbered 10, after V lost 6 bases and J lost 4 bases. CDR1 SNHLY and CDR2 FYNNEI come from the germline V gene. The CDR3 loop is CASRAGTSGGAMADTQYF. CDR3 bases: TGTGCCAGCAGAGCCGGGACTAGCGGGGGGGCCATGGCAGATACGCAGTATTTT. The variable domain in full, completed from reference TRBV2 and TRBJ2-3, reads EPEVTQTPSHQVTQMGQEVILRCVPISNHLYFYWYRQILGQKVEFLVSFYNNEISEKSEIFDDQFSVERPDGSNFTLKIRSTKLEDSAMYFCASRAGTSGGAMADTQYFGPGTRLTVL.

V usage is TRBV6-5 and J usage is TRBJ2-1; possible D gene TRBD1, 5 bases. V gave up 0 bases and J gave up 9 bases, with 12 bases separating them. Germline V gene lookup returns CDR1 MNHEY and CDR2 SVGAGI. This CDR3 spans 14 amino acids. The CDR3 coding sequence is TGTGCCAGCAGTTACTCCCAGGGAAGGGTTGAGCAGTTCTTC. It is translated as CASSYSQGRVEQFF.

In this sample, this clone turned up once. This sequence joins TRBV29-1 and TRBJ1-4, with D unclear. Trimming took 4 bases from V and 4 from J, leaving 7 bases between them. Germline lookup yields CDR1 SQVTM and CDR2 ANQGSEA. The CDR3 is 12 amino acids. CDR3 protein: CSVATGNEKLFF. DNA for the CDR3: TGCAGCGTTGCCACCGGTAATGAAAAACTGTTTTTT.